This TCR beta chain is drawn from a study of T cell responses to AZD1222 COVID-19 vaccine. Study results and limitations: With dominance at 160-218 and 743-854, vaccine-associated CD4 TCRs spanned spike.

Data came from immunoSEQ multiplex PCR; TCRdb stores just in-frame clones and leaves some out. The sample holds 25,000 to 35,000 clones, 80% to 95% seen once. Concerning this clone: Its target is not known.

The length of the CDR3 is 15 residues. Looked up from germline, CDR1 is LGHDT and CDR2 is YNNKEL (reference sequence). The V and J ends lost 0 bases and 4 bases, in that order; junction bases with no gene match: 4. The clonotype originates from an adult in good health. The J gene is TRBJ2-3, the V gene TRBV3-1 (or the pseudogene TRBV3-2); 7 bases align to TRBD2. The sequenced sample was peripheral blood, obtained on day 0 of AZD1222 vaccination. CDR3 nucleotides: TGTGCCAGCAGCCAAGAGGCTGGGGGGGCAGATACGCAGTATTTT. This sequence encodes CASSQEAGGADTQYF.